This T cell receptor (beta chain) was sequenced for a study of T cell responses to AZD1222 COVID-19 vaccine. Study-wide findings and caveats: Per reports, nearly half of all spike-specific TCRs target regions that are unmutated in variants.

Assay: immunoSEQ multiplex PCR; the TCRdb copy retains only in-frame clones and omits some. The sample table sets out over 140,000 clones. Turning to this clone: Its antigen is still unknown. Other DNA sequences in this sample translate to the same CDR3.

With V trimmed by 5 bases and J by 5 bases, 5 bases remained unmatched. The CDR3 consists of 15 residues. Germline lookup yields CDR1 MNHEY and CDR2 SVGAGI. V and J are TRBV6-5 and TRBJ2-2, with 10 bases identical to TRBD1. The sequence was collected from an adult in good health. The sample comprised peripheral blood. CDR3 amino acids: CASSTDRGRTGELFF. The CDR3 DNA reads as TGTGCCAGCAGTACCGACAGGGGGCGGACCGGGGAGCTGTTTTTT.